This T cell receptor beta chain was identified in a study of glioma-infiltrating T cells. The iRepertoire nested amplicon-rescue multiplex PCR amplified TCR alpha and beta CDR3s from RNA. A single record per CDR3 protein comes from TCRdb applying MiXCR to the multiplex PCR reads. The sample contains roughly 350,000 distinct CDR3 sequences, roughly 41% of which appear only once. Sequencing input: glioma tissue, nonneoplastic brain tissue, or PBMCs (not recorded which). The receptor was derived from a human donor with low-grade glioma or glioblastoma, undergoing nonglioma brain surgery, or in good health (not recorded which).

Here the CDR3 reads CASSPGTGEETQYF. For the CDR3, the DNA is TGCGCCAGCAGCCCTGGGACAGGGGAGGAGACCCAGTACTTC. V and J are TRBV5-1 and TRBJ2-5; 10 bases align to TRBD1. Per the germline V gene, CDR1 is SGHRS and CDR2 is YFSETQ. The CDR3 is made up of 14 amino acids. V lost 4 bases, J lost 5 bases, and 5 bases stayed unmatched. The full variable domain, with the rest looked up from reference TRBV5-1 and TRBJ2-5, is KAGVTQTPRYLIKTRGQQVTLSCSPISGHRSVSWYQQTPGQGLQFLFEYFSETQRNKGNFPGRFSGRQFSNSRSEMNVSTLELGDSALYLCASSPGTGEETQYFGPGTRLLVL.